The 10 T cell receptor beta chains given below trace back to one sample, sequenced in a study of CD8 T cells in ankylosing spondylitis. TCRdb independently ran MiXCR on the 5' RACE reads; one entry per CDR3 protein. The table records under 35,000 distinct CDR3 sequences, more than 5.5% of them present only once. Sequenced: blood, either unsorted or a sorted T cell fraction (not recorded which). All receptors derive from a male donor with ankylosing spondylitis or in good health (not recorded which).

Ten or more counts support this clonotype. The chain links TRBV5-1 to TRBJ2-7; 7 bases line up with TRBD1. The junction had 7 bases not matched to a gene; V was cut back by 4 bases and J by 3 bases. The CDR3 loop spans 14 amino acids. The germline CDR1 and CDR2 sequences are SGHRS and YFSETQ. The CDR3 nucleotides are TGCGCCAGCAGCCACGGACAGGCACTCTACGAGCAGTACTTC. This translates into CASSHGQALYEQYF.

This clonotype was seen at least ten times. This chain links TRBV27 with TRBJ2-1; 11 nucleotides line up with TRBD2. Germline lookup yields CDR1 MNHEY and CDR2 SMNVEV (reference sequence). V gave up 0 bases and J gave up 7 bases; unmatched junction bases: 11. This CDR3 has 18 residues. CDR3 in amino acids: CASSLSLYLAGGGNEQFF. CDR3 sequence (DNA): TGTGCCAGCAGTTTATCTCTTTACCTAGCGGGAGGCGGGAATGAGCAGTTCTTC.

This clonotype showed up many times. This rearrangement joins TRBV5-1 to TRBJ1-5; no clear D gene. The CDR3 is 15 residues long. The V gene's germline CDR1 is SGHRS and CDR2 YFSETQ. V lost 0 bases to trimming and J lost 0 bases, with 7 bases between them. Here the CDR3 reads CASSLVGNSNQPQHF. CDR3 nucleotide sequence: TGCGCCAGCAGCTTGGTTGGGAATAGCAATCAGCCCCAGCATTTT.

This clonotype was seen many times. The chain recombines TRBV5-4 with TRBJ2-1; possible D gene TRBD2, 7 bases. Germline values: CDR1 SGHNT, CDR2 YYREEE (reference sequence). This CDR3 has 14 residues. The ends were cut back, 0 bases at V and 10 bases at J, with 14 bases in the middle. The CDR3 DNA sequence: TGTGCCAGCAGCTTGGATCCAGGCGGGGGCGAGCAGTTCTTC. This sequence encodes CASSLDPGGGEQFF. The whole variable domain, remainder taken from reference TRBV5-4 and TRBJ2-1, is ETGVTQSPTHLIKTRGQQVTLRCSSQSGHNTVSWYQQALGQGPQFIFQYYREEENGRGNFPPRFSGLQFPNYSSELNVNALELDDSALYLCASSLDPGGGEQFFGPGTRLTVL.

This clonotype is termed medium-sized (0.01 to 0.1%). This chain uses TRBV28 with TRBJ2-7; D might be TRBD1 or TRBD2, each matching 5 bases. CDR3 length: 15 residues. Deletions cut 6 bases from V and 4 bases from J, with 19 bases between. Germline V gene data show CDR1 as MDHEN and CDR2 as SYDVKM. The CDR3 here is CASRGAGTSQYEQYF. In DNA form, the CDR3 reads TGTGCCAGCAGGGGAGCCGGGACGAGCCAATACGAGCAGTACTTC.

In its sample, this clonotype was seen many times. The chain carries TRBV3-1 and TRBJ1-6; D call uncertain. Trimming shortened V by 8 bases and J by 6 bases, and 11 bases separated the two germline ends. This CDR3 spans 13 amino acids. The germline CDR1 and CDR2 sequences are LGHDT and YNNKEL (reference sequence). CDR3 bases: TGTGCCAGCGGGGAGGAAGGTAATTCACCCCTCCACTTT. Translating gives CASGEEGNSPLHF.

This clonotype occurred many times. This chain joins TRBV7-3 and TRBJ2-7, with D unclear. The ends were cut back, 4 bases at V and 1 base at J, with 8 bases in the middle. Germline V gene sequence: CDR1 SGHTA, CDR2 FQGTGA. This CDR3 comprises 13 residues. The CDR3 DNA reads as TGTGCCAGCAGCTACGGGTTGTCCTACGAGCAGTACTTC. Its translation is CASSYGLSYEQYF.

This clonotype was detected ten times or more. Here the CDR3 reads CSARDPGIAGGNEQFF. In DNA, the CDR3 is TGCAGTGCTAGAGATCCTGGGATTGCGGGTGGCAATGAGCAGTTCTTC. This chain uses TRBV20-1 with TRBJ2-1, with a tentative D call TRBD2 (5 bases). This CDR3 spans 16 amino acids. Per germline, CDR1 DFQATT and CDR2 SNEGSKA (reference sequence). Trimming left V 0 bases short and J 6 bases short, with 18 bases between.

This clonotype was recorded at least ten times. The rearrangement links TRBV12-3 or TRBV12-4 to TRBJ2-1; TRBD2 is a possible D gene (6 bases). V lost 9 bases and J 10 bases, leaving 19 bases between the germline ends. This CDR3 is built from 13 residues. CDR3 amino acids: CASSLRSAGEQFF. In nucleotides, the CDR3 is TGTGCCAGTAGCCTGAGAAGCGCGGGGGAGCAGTTCTTC.

This clonotype appeared many times. V gene TRBV24-1 combines with J gene TRBJ2-1, with 7 bases aligning to TRBD2. This CDR3 contains 14 residues. After removal of 2 bases from V and 6 bases from J, the junction contained 3 bases not matched to a gene. Germline V gene lookup returns CDR1 KGHDR and CDR2 SFDVKD. CDR3 protein: CATSDYQRGNEQFF. CDR3 sequence (DNA): TGTGCCACCAGTGATTACCAGCGGGGCAATGAGCAGTTCTTC.